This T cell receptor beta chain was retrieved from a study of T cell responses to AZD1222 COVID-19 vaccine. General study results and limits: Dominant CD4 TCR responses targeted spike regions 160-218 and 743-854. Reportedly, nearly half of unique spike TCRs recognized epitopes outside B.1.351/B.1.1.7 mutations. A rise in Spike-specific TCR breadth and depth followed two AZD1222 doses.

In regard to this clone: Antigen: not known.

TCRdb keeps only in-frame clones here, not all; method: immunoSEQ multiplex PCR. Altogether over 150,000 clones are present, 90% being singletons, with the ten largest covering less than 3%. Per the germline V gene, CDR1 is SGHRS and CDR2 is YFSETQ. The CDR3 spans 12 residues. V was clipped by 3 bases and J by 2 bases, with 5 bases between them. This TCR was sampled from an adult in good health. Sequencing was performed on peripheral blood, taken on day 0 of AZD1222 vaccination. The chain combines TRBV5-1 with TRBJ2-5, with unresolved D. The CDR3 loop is CASSYRQETQYF. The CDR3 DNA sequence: TGCGCCAGCAGCTACAGACAAGAGACCCAGTACTTC.